The TCR beta chain under discussion was sequenced for a study of blood T cell repertoires in COVID-19. Study context: Acute and convalescent COVID-19 samples came from the United States, Italy and Spain. Nucleic acid was either cDNA or gDNA, and it came from T cells, B-cell-depleted T cells, or PBMCs.

CDR1 and CDR2 (germline): SGHDN, FVKESK. With 1 base removed from V and 2 bases from J, the gap between germline ends came to 11 bases. This CDR3 spans 15 amino acids. In the original processing: From reference gene primer amplification, estimates of nucleated cell counts were derived. Using immunoSEQ multiplex PCR, the repertoire was profiled, and TCRdb retains in-frame clones only, with some absent. That table gives V, J and clone size, and the DNA gave D and trimming. The repertoire has approximately 150,000 clones, more than 75% of them found once; the top ten carry 18%. The TCR was taken from a man aged 55-75 years with active or convalescent COVID-19. The gene calls are TRBV14 and TRBJ1-2, with D uncertain. The sequencing input was peripheral blood. The CDR3, as DNA: TGTGCCAGCAGCCAAGTTTCGGAGTTCAACTATGGCTACACCTTC. This encodes CASSQVSEFNYGYTF.